Listed here are 25 T cell receptor beta chains from one sample, sequenced in a study of blood T cell dynamics during melanoma immunotherapy. Here immunoSEQ multiplex PCR was the method, and the copy in TCRdb shows in-frame clones only, minus some. Among roughly 10,000 clones listed, roughly 89% were seen once. The time point here: week 3, after first cycle of checkpoint inhibitor. The specimen comprised blood, sampled from a patient treated with checkpoint blockade. The receptors were gathered from a human donor with melanoma.

The chain carries TRBV5-4 and TRBJ2-5; unclear D gene. This CDR3 is 11 amino acids long. Trimming cost V 5 bases and J 1 base, with 3 bases left between them. CDR1 is SGHNT and CDR2 is YYREEE in the germline V gene (reference sequence). CDR3 protein: CASRTQETQYF. CDR3 nucleotides: TGTGCCAGCAGGACCCAAGAGACCCAGTACTTC.

The rearrangement joins TRBV7-9 to TRBJ2-6; unclear D gene. V lost 6 bases and J 4 bases, leaving 7 bases between the germline ends. Per the germline V gene, CDR1 is SEHNR and CDR2 is FQNEAQ (reference sequence). The CDR3 spans 13 residues. The CDR3 loop is CASRPLGANVLTF. CDR3 nucleotide sequence: TGTGCCAGCAGGCCCCTCGGGGCCAACGTCCTGACTTTC.

The rearrangement uses TRBV19 and TRBJ1-5; a possible D gene is TRBD1 (6 bases). From germline, CDR1 is LNHDA and CDR2 SQIVND (reference sequence). Trimming removed 6 bases at V and 2 bases at J, with 8 bases between. The CDR3 loop spans 13 amino acids. As DNA, the CDR3 is TGTGCCAGTAGACAGGGCGGCAATCAGCCCCAGCATTTT. It is translated as CASRQGGNQPQHF.

For this clone: The same CDR3 can be traced to other DNA sequences in this sample. The J gene is TRBJ2-2, the V gene TRBV7-9; perhaps TRBD2 as D (5 bases). Germline V gene data show CDR1 as SEHNR and CDR2 as FQNEAQ (reference sequence). The V and J ends lost 5 bases and 0 bases respectively, with 7 bases between them. This CDR3 comprises 14 residues. The chain's CDR3 is CASSPRANTGELFF. CDR3 bases: TGTGCCAGCAGCCCGAGGGCGAACACCGGGGAGCTGTTTTTT.

V usage is TRBV7-9 and J usage is TRBJ2-7; 7 bases line up with TRBD1. Trimming at V came to 7 bases and at J to 7 bases, leaving 13 bases not matched to a gene. CDR3 length: 14 amino acids. In germline, CDR1 is SEHNR, CDR2 FQNEAQ (reference sequence). CDR3 sequence reads: CASTSGTAGWEQYF. In nucleotides, the CDR3 is TGTGCCAGCACATCGGGGACAGCCGGTTGGGAGCAGTACTTC.

J is TRBJ2-5 and V is TRBV5-1, with D perhaps being TRBD1 or TRBD2 (6 bases each). Trimming removed 4 bases at V and 5 bases at J, with 18 bases between. CDR1 and CDR2 from the germline V gene are SGHRS and YFSETQ. The CDR3 totals 15 residues. The CDR3 nucleotides are TGCGCCAGCAGCCCCCCGGGGGCCCTGGGGGAGACCCAGTACTTC. It yields the protein CASSPPGALGETQYF.

The chain links TRBV5-1 to TRBJ2-1, with 7 nucleotides matching TRBD2. V lost 4 bases and J lost 0; bases outside the gene matches: 1. Germline V gene sequence: CDR1 SGHRS, CDR2 YFSETQ. This CDR3 is built from 14 residues. DNA for the CDR3: TGCGCCAGCAGCCGCGGGAGCTCCTACAATGAGCAGTTCTTC. Translation: CASSRGSSYNEQFF.

About this clone itself: Within the sample, other DNA sequences also encode this same CDR3. The chain combines TRBV30 with TRBJ1-3; the D gene is possibly TRBD1 (5 bases). The CDR3 runs 12 residues. CDR1 is GTSNPN, CDR2 SVGIG, per germline (reference sequence). V dropped 1 base and J dropped 10 bases, with 11 bases sitting between them. CDR3 in amino acids: CAWSGLGDTIYF. CDR3 bases: TGTGCCTGGAGTGGCCTGGGGGATACCATATATTTT.

The V call is TRBV7-2, the J call TRBJ2-1, with TRBD2 matching 9 bases. This CDR3 is built from 12 residues. V shed 8 bases, J shed 13 bases, and the junction held 9 bases outside the gene matches. Germline V gene lookup returns CDR1 SGHTA and CDR2 FQGNSA. CDR3 sequence reads: CASSASGTIQFF. CDR3 in DNA: TGTGCCAGCTCGGCTAGCGGGACCATCCAGTTCTTC.

The genes are TRBV7-9 and TRBJ2-2; D not resolved. V gave up 5 bases and J gave up 6 bases, with 7 bases separating them. In germline, CDR1 is SEHNR, CDR2 FQNEAQ (reference sequence). The CDR3 runs 12 residues. The CDR3 bases are TGTGCCAGCAGCCCAGTTCCCGGGGAGCTGTTTTTT. It specifies CASSPVPGELFF.

The CDR3 bases are TGTGCCAGCAGTTCCCTAGGTCCTAATGAGCAGTTCTTC. Translation: CASSSLGPNEQFF. This sequence joins TRBV27 and TRBJ2-1; D uncertain. The CDR3 runs to 13 residues. Germline CDR1 MNHEY, CDR2 SMNVEV (reference sequence). V was pared by 4 bases and J by 7 bases, with 11 bases between.

This chain joins TRBV7-9 and TRBJ2-3; a weak D match, TRBD1 (6 bases). Trimming removed 1 base from V and 13 bases from J, with 9 bases in between. Germline-derived CDR1 and CDR2 are SEHNR and FQNEAQ (reference sequence). The CDR3 runs to 11 residues. CDR3 protein: CASSLDRVEYF. The CDR3 DNA reads as TGTGCCAGCAGCTTAGACAGGGTGGAGTATTTT. Together with reference TRBV7-9 and TRBJ2-3, the CDR3 gives the full variable domain: DTGVSQNPRHKITKRGQNVTFRCDPISEHNRLYWYRQTLGQGPEFLTYFQNEAQLEKSRLLSDRFSAERPKGSFSTLEIQRTEQGDSAMYLCASSLDRVEYFGPGTRLTVL.

The V call is TRBV28, the J call TRBJ2-1; no firm D call. Trimming cost V 7 bases and J 9 bases, with 13 bases left between them. The germline CDR1 and CDR2 sequences are MDHEN and SYDVKM. There are 12 residues in the CDR3. The CDR3 nucleotides are TGTGCCAGCACATTCAGAATGGGTGAGCAGTTCTTC. This codes for CASTFRMGEQFF.

The rearrangement uses TRBV27 and TRBJ1-6; possibly TRBD1 for D (5 bases). The CDR3 runs 16 residues. CDR1 and CDR2 from the germline V gene are MNHEY and SMNVEV (reference sequence). V lost 3 bases to trimming and J lost 7 bases, with 16 bases between them. The CDR3 loop is CASSLGPGAGNSPLHF. CDR3 bases: TGTGCCAGCAGTTTGGGCCCGGGAGCAGGGAATTCACCCCTCCACTTT.

The table lists this clone with a few counts. V gene TRBV5-1 combines with J gene TRBJ1-3, with a tentative D call TRBD1 (5 bases). Trimming left V 0 bases short and J 8 bases short, with 15 bases between. Germline V gives CDR1 SGHRS, CDR2 YFSETQ. This CDR3 is built from 15 residues. The CDR3 DNA is TGCGCCAGCAGCTTGGCCTGGGCCAGGGCGGACACCATATATTTT. This encodes CASSLAWARADTIYF.

The chain combines TRBV7-6 with TRBJ1-5; the D gene is possibly TRBD1 (6 bases). Germline CDR1 and CDR2: SGHVS and FNYEAQ. The CDR3 length is 16 residues. V was trimmed by 0 bases and J by 7 bases, leaving 16 bases between them. The CDR3 nucleotides read TGTGCCAGCAGCTTAGCGGGGGCCGGTGGAGACCAGCCCCAGCATTTT. Protein: CASSLAGAGGDQPQHF. Full variable domain (outside the CDR3, taken from reference TRBV7-6 and TRBJ1-5): GAGVSQSPRYKVTKRGQDVALRCDPISGHVSLYWYRQALGQGPEFLTYFNYEAQQDKSGLPNDRFSAERPEGSISTLTIQRTEQRDSAMYRCASSLAGAGGDQPQHFGDGTRLSIL.

The chain links TRBV20-1 to TRBJ2-5; no firm D call. The CDR3 totals 11 residues. Germline assignment: CDR1 DFQATT and CDR2 SNEGSKA (reference sequence). With 3 bases removed from V and 7 bases from J, the gap between germline ends came to 9 bases. CDR3 nucleotides: TGCAGTGCTAGGGAGAAAGGGACCCAGTACTTC. As protein: CSAREKGTQYF.

The chain joins TRBV7-9 to TRBJ2-1; 12 nucleotides agree with TRBD2. Germline V gives CDR1 SEHNR, CDR2 FQNEAQ (reference sequence). This CDR3 contains 16 residues. Trimming cost V 0 bases and J 9 bases; bases outside gene matches: 6. The CDR3 DNA reads as TGTGCCAGCAGCTTAGCGGGACTAGCGGGCCCAGGTGAGCAGTTCTTC. Amino acids: CASSLAGLAGPGEQFF.

V gene TRBV10-3 combines with J gene TRBJ2-2, with D possibly being TRBD1 or TRBD2 (5 bases each). V was pared by 8 bases and J by 8 bases, with 18 bases between. This CDR3 region has 14 residues. CDR1 is ENHRY and CDR2 is SYGVKD in the germline V gene. The CDR3 bases are TGTGCCATCCAAAGGGACCCCACGGGTGGGGAGCTGTTTTTT. As protein: CAIQRDPTGGELFF.

The genes are TRBV7-9 and TRBJ1-2; no firm D call. The CDR3 is 11 residues long. V was cut by 2 bases and J by 8 bases, with 6 bases left in between. The germline V gene has CDR1 SEHNR and CDR2 FQNEAQ (reference sequence). CDR3 coding DNA: TGTGCCAGCAGCTTAAGGAACGGCTACACCTTC. Translation gives CASSLRNGYTF.

J is TRBJ2-7 and V is TRBV6-1; D is uncertain. From germline, CDR1 is MNHNS and CDR2 SASEGT. The CDR3 loop spans 13 amino acids. V was cut by 3 bases and J by 2 bases, with 8 bases left in between. This CDR3 reads CASSEDGTYEQYF. Written as DNA, the CDR3 is TGTGCCAGCAGTGAGGACGGAACCTACGAGCAGTACTTC.

The chain couples TRBV7-9 to TRBJ2-4; a possible D gene is TRBD2 (6 bases). CDR3 length equals 13 residues. Germline V CDR1 and CDR2: SEHNR, FQNEAQ (reference sequence). V lost 8 bases to trimming and J lost 7 bases, with 15 bases between them. CDR3 sequence: CASPDESGNIQYF. The CDR3 DNA reads as TGTGCCAGCCCGGACGAAAGCGGGAACATTCAGTACTTC. The full variable domain, rest sourced from reference TRBV7-9 and TRBJ2-4, is DTGVSQNPRHKITKRGQNVTFRCDPISEHNRLYWYRQTLGQGPEFLTYFQNEAQLEKSRLLSDRFSAERPKGSFSTLEIQRTEQGDSAMYLCASPDESGNIQYFGAGTRLSVL.

J is TRBJ1-1 and V is TRBV11-2; no clear D. V was cut by 3 bases and J by 0 bases, with 14 bases left in between. This CDR3 contains 16 residues. Germline CDR1 and CDR2: SGHAT and FQNNGV. The CDR3 sequence is CASSLSLGSMNTEAFF. The DNA of the CDR3 is TGTGCCAGCAGCTTGTCCCTCGGGTCTATGAACACTGAAGCTTTCTTT.

The table lists this clone with a count of one. The J gene is TRBJ2-1, the V gene TRBV5-4; TRBD2 matches 8 bases. CDR1 and CDR2 (germline): SGHNT, YYREEE (reference sequence). This CDR3 spans 12 amino acids. With 4 bases clipped from V and 9 bases from J, the junction kept 3 bases outside the gene matches. The CDR3 sequence: CASSSSGVEQFF. As DNA, the CDR3 is TGTGCCAGCAGCAGTAGCGGGGTTGAGCAGTTCTTC.

The J gene is TRBJ2-5, the V gene TRBV11-3; tentatively, D is TRBD1 or TRBD2 (5 bases each). The CDR3 consists of 15 residues. The germline gives CDR1 SGHNT, CDR2 YENEEA. Deletions cut 3 bases from V and 2 bases from J, with 13 bases between. The CDR3 protein is CASSLGIGGQETQYF. The DNA of the CDR3 is TGTGCCAGCAGCTTGGGAATTGGGGGACAAGAGACCCAGTACTTC.